This TCR beta chain was captured in a study of blood T cell repertoires in COVID-19. Sequencing was performed with immunoSEQ multiplex PCR; in TCRdb, only in-frame clones are kept and a portion is missing. Of about 360,000 clones in the sample, approximately 87% were seen once. Looked up from germline, CDR1 is MGHDK and CDR2 is SYGVNS. V was pared by 7 bases and J by 4 bases, with 14 bases between. The CDR3 covers 15 residues. This chain connects TRBV25-1 to TRBJ2-6; D perhaps matches TRBD1 (6 bases). The sequenced sample was PBMCs or T cells enriched from blood (not recorded which). This TCR came from a man aged 30-40 years who had recovered from COVID-19. The CDR3 sequence: CASKGPGEGANVLTF. The CDR3 DNA sequence: TGTGCCAGCAAGGGCCCAGGGGAAGGGGCCAACGTCCTGACTTTC.